The next 8 T cell receptor beta chains were all read from a single sample in a study of blood T cells in healthy people across ages. A second PCR, run for about 6 to 11 cycles, used a sample-barcoded 5' primer plus a J-beta primer mix. TCRdb reanalysed the 5' RACE reads using MiXCR and keeps one entry per CDR3 protein. The table has around 900,000 distinct CDR3 sequences, about 53% seen once; the top ten hold over 20%. The sequenced sample consisted of blood. The receptors derive from a woman aged 60 to 75 in good health.

This chain joins TRBV5-5 and TRBJ1-5; D perhaps matches TRBD1 (5 bases). Looked up from germline, CDR1 is SGHKS and CDR2 is YYEKEE (reference sequence). V lost 3 bases to trimming and J lost 7 bases, with 20 bases between them. The CDR3 length is 16 residues. The CDR3 loop reads CASSSLGLAGRQPQHF. CDR3 DNA sequence: TGTGCCAGCAGCTCCCTAGGTTTGGCAGGGCGGCAGCCCCAGCATTTT. Based on the CDR3 plus reference TRBV5-5 and TRBJ1-5, the full variable domain is DAGVTQSPTHLIKTRGQQVTLRCSPISGHKSVSWYQQVLGQGPQFIFQYYEKEERGRGNFPDRFSARQFPNYSSELNVNALLLGDSALYLCASSSLGLAGRQPQHFGDGTRLSIL.

The CDR3 protein is CSARGSSSGRTDTQYF. The DNA of the CDR3 is TGCAGTGCTAGAGGGAGTTCGAGCGGGAGGACAGATACGCAGTATTTT. The chain is built from TRBV20-1 and TRBJ2-3; 9 nucleotides match TRBD2. This CDR3 has 16 amino acids. Trimming at V came to 1 base and at J to 3 bases, leaving 8 bases not matched to a gene. The germline gives CDR1 DFQATT, CDR2 SNEGSKA (reference sequence).

The V gene is TRBV4-2, the J gene TRBJ2-3, with D possibly TRBD1 on 6 matching bases. Germline V CDR1 and CDR2: LGHNA, YNFKEQ. This CDR3 comprises 15 residues. V dropped 0 bases and J dropped 5 bases, with 12 bases sitting between them. The DNA for the CDR3 is TGTGCCAGCAGCCAAGATAACAGGGTTGGAGATACGCAGTATTTT. Encoded protein: CASSQDNRVGDTQYF.

The chain employs TRBV4-1 and TRBJ2-1; no firm D call. Germline V gene lookup returns CDR1 MGHRA and CDR2 YSYEKL. This CDR3 region has 16 residues. Trimming removed 0 bases from V and 0 bases from J, with 9 bases in between. For the CDR3, the DNA is TGCGCCAGCAGCCAAGAGGTTAGAGGCTCCTACAATGAGCAGTTCTTC. The encoded protein is CASSQEVRGSYNEQFF.

The chain has TRBV20-1 and TRBJ2-7, with D possibly matching TRBD1 (6 bases). TRBJ2-5 explains the end of the DNA better; the J call may be wrong. Germline V gene data show CDR1 as DFQATT and CDR2 as SNEGSKA (reference sequence). This CDR3 region has 14 residues. CDR3 in amino acids: CSASGQGIEETQYF. In DNA, the CDR3 is TGCAGTGCTAGTGGGCAGGGGATAGAGGAGACCCAGTACTTC.

V and J are TRBV7-9 and TRBJ1-1; no clear D gene. The CDR3 has 11 residues. V was shortened by 4 bases and J by 8 bases, with 8 bases between the two germline ends. Germline values: CDR1 SEHNR, CDR2 FQNEAQ (reference sequence). This CDR3 reads CASSSPGEAFF. The CDR3 DNA follows: TGTGCCAGCAGCTCCCCGGGGGAAGCTTTCTTT.

This clonotype appeared once. V and J are TRBV4-1 and TRBJ2-3; no clear D gene. Looked up from germline, CDR1 is MGHRA and CDR2 is YSYEKL. This CDR3 spans 17 amino acids. The ends were cut back, 4 bases at V and 0 bases at J, with 17 bases in the middle. Here the CDR3 reads CASSPLPVATSTDTQYF. CDR3 bases: TGCGCCAGCAGCCCTCTCCCGGTGGCTACTAGCACAGATACGCAGTATTTT.

This clonotype turned up a few times. The chain links TRBV20-1 to TRBJ2-5; D is undetermined. TRBJ2-7 matches the DNA end more closely, so the J call is doubtful. CDR3 length: 12 amino acids. CDR1 is DFQATT and CDR2 is SNEGSKA in the germline V gene (reference sequence). CDR3 in DNA: TGCAGTGCTAGGTTCCAGGACTACGAGCAGTACTTC. Translating gives CSARFQDYEQYF.